This entry is about one T cell receptor beta chain. Its antigen is undetermined. Vbeta (60) and Jbeta (13) primers were used in the PCR. Assay: immunoSEQ multiplex PCR; the TCRdb copy retains only in-frame clones and omits some. In the table there are some 130,000 clones, roughly three quarters of which are singletons. These donors counted as nominally healthy when sampled, but unrecorded immune exposures were likely. The CDR3 totals 15 residues. After removal of 4 bases from V and 5 bases from J, the junction contained 9 bases not matched to a gene. The germline CDR1 and CDR2 sequences are SGDLS and YYNGEE. The data stem from a study of cytomegalovirus exposure and HLA in healthy donors. About the study: Drawn from HLA-typed donors, approximately 85 million unique TCRs were held in an early data release. Regarding the study as a whole: Some V segments (TRBV6-2 and TRBV6-3 among them) were excluded as indistinguishable. A later analysis linked a missense variant in DCLRE1C to the trimming of TCR beta V and J genes.

The chain employs TRBV9 and TRBJ2-5; 9 bases match TRBD2. The sample taken for sequencing was PBMCs. The TCR sequence derives from a man between 25 and 39 years old in good health and CMV-seronegative. CDR3 sequence reads: CASSKTSGNRETQYF. DNA of the CDR3: TGTGCCAGCAGCAAGACTAGCGGTAATAGGGAGACCCAGTACTTC.